This TCR beta chain was obtained from a study of cytomegalovirus exposure and HLA in healthy donors. The PCR employed 60 Vbeta primers together with 13 Jbeta primers. Only in-frame clones appear in the TCRdb table, and some are missing; sequencing was by immunoSEQ multiplex PCR. This table holds approximately 240,000 clones, about three quarters found once. The table lists this clone with a count of one. The antigen is not known. Germline V gives CDR1 SEHNR, CDR2 FQNEAQ (reference sequence). After removal of 7 bases from V and 3 bases from J, the junction contained 7 bases not matched to a gene. The CDR3 runs 14 residues. Findings of the study overall: As a later analysis revealed, the rate of TCR association differed by HLA locus, with DRB1 most and HLA-C fewest. When presence/absence was analysed, sequencing depth was taken to be roughly uniform across donors. The investigators catalogued 150 or so TCR beta chains as cytomegalovirus-associated.

The sequence came from a woman aged 55-69 years in good health and CMV-seropositive. Source material: PBMCs. This chain joins TRBV7-9 and TRBJ1-2; the match to TRBD1 covers 8 bases. The CDR3 DNA sequence: TGTGCCAGCACCCAGGGGACAGGTGACTATGGCTACACCTTC. Translation: CASTQGTGDYGYTF.